This entry is about one T cell receptor beta chain. Antigen unknown. Anyone with autoimmune disease history or systemic immunosuppression was excluded. Generated by immunoSEQ multiplex PCR, the TCRdb table keeps only in-frame clones and is missing some. The sample has about 27,000 clones; around 90% are singletons. Germline CDR1 reads PRHDT; CDR2 reads FYEKMQ (reference sequence). V lost 3 bases and J lost 6, with 3 bases in between. The CDR3 contains 12 residues. The sample belongs to a study of OX40 agonist ivuxolimab in advanced cancers. Study context: The dose-escalation cohort was about 86% male, with a mean age of about 58 years, ranging roughly 23 to 85. General study points: The authors also found low normalized T-cell clonal expansion in some nonresponders. Among T cells, CD8+ cells averaged more expanded clones than CD4+ cells.

Source: CD4+ or CD8+ T cells sorted from blood, taken in a trial of the OX40 agonist ivuxolimab. This sequence was found in an adult with an advanced solid tumor such as melanoma, head and neck, liver or kidney cancer. V is TRBV13 and J is TRBJ1-6; no firm D call. CDR3 loop: CASSFINSPLHF. The CDR3 nucleotides read TGTGCCAGCAGCTTTATTAATTCACCCCTCCACTTT.